This TCR beta chain appears in the sequencing data of a study of tumor-infiltrating lymphocytes in primary liver carcinoma. The authors made TCR beta cDNA from 400 to 600 ng total RNA with a constant-region primer. Modified slightly, ARM-PCR produced TCR beta libraries over three nested multiplex PCR rounds. Rounds one and two of PCR, each of roughly 10 cycles, were primed with TRBV1-TRBV30 forward primers and a C-beta reverse primer. One entry per CDR3 protein, called by TCRdb with MiXCR from the multiplex PCR reads. The repertoire holds around 80,000 distinct CDR3 sequences, approximately 62% seen once, with 26% in the top ten. From unsorted bulk tissue weighing about 20-31 mg, DNA and RNA were co-extracted. Regarding this clonotype: A junction end diverges from the germline sequence, so it may reflect a read error.

The CDR3 is 15 residues long. CDR1 and CDR2 (germline): MNHNS, SASEGT. This TCR came from a middle-aged man with primary liver carcinoma and hepatitis B virus infection. The chain has TRBV6-1 and TRBJ2-1; perhaps TRBD2 as D (5 bases). The specimen was tumor-adjacent normal liver tissue. The CDR3 DNA reads TGTGCCTGCAGTGCGTTGTCGGGGAACTACAATGAGCATTTCTTC. It codes for CACSALSGNYNEHFF.